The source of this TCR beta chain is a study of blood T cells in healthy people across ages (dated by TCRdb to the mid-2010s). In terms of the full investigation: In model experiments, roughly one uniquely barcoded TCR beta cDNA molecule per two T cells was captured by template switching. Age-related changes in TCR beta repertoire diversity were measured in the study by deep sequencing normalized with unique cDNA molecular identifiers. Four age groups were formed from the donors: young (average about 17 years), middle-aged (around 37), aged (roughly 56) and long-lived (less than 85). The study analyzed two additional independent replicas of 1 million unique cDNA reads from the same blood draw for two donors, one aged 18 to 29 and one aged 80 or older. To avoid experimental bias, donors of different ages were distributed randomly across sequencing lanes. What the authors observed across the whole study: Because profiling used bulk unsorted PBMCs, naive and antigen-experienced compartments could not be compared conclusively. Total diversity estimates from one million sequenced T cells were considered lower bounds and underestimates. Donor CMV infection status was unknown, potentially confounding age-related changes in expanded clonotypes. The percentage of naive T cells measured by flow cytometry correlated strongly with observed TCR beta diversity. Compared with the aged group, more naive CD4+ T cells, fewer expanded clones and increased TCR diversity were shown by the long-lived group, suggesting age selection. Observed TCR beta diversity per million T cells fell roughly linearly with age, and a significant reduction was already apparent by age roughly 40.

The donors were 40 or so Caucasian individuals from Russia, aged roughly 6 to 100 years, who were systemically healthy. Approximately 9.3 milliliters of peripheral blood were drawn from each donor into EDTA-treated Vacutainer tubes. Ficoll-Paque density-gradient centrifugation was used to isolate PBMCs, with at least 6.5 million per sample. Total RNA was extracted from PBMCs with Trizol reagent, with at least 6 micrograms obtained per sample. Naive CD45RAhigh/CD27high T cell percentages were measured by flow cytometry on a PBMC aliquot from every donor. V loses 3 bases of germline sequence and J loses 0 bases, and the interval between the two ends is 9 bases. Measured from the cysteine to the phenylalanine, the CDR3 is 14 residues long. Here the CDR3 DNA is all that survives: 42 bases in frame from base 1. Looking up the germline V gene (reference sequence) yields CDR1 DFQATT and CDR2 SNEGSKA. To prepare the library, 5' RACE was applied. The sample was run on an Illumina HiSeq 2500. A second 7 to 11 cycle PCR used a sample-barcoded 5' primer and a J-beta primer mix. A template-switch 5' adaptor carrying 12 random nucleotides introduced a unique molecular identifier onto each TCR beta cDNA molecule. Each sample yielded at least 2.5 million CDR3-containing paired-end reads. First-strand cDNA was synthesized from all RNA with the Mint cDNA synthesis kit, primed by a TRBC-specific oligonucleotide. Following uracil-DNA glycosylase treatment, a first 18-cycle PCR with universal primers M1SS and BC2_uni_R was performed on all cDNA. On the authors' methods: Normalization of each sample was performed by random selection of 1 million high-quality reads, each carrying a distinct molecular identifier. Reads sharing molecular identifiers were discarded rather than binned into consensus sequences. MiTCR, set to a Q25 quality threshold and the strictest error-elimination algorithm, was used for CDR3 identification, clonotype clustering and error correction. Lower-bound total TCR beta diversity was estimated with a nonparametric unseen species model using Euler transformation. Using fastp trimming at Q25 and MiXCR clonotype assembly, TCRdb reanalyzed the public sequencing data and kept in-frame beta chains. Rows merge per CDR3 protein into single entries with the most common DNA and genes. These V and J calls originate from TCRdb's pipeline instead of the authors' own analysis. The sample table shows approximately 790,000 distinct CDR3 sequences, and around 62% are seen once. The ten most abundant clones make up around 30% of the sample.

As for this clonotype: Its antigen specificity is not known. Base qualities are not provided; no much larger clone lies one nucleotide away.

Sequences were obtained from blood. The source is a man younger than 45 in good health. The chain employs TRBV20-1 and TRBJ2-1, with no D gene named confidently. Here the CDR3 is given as CSASIFSSYNEQFF. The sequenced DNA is TGCAGTGCTAGTATCTTCAGCTCCTACAATGAGCAGTTCTTC.